The table lists the clone carrying this T cell receptor (beta chain) with a count of one. This sample was included in a study of T cell changes during pregnancy in multiple sclerosis. The method was immunoSEQ multiplex PCR; TCRdb's version includes in-frame clones alone and lacks a portion of them. In the table there are about 59,000 clones, approximately 90% of which are singletons. The CDR3 spans 13 residues. Germline V gene lookup returns CDR1 SGHDT and CDR2 YYEEEE. The ends were cut back, 2 bases at V and 0 bases at J, with 3 bases in the middle. The sample consisted of peripheral blood, taken in the first trimester of pregnancy. This sequence was found in a female donor in good health, enrolled as a control in a pregnancy study. This chain joins TRBV5-6 and TRBJ1-5; D is unresolved. CDR3 region: CASSFSSNQPQHF. CDR3 coding DNA: TGTGCCAGCAGCTTCTCTAGCAATCAGCCCCAGCATTTT.